These 21 T cell receptor beta chains were all obtained from the same sample, sequenced in a study of blood T cell repertoires in COVID-19. Libraries were prepared by immunoSEQ multiplex PCR; TCRdb keeps only in-frame clonotypes and omits some of them. The sample contains under 550,000 clones, roughly 90% of which appear only once. Material for sequencing was peripheral blood. The receptors here all came from a man aged 18 to 35 with COVID-19, enrolled during active disease.

This chain connects TRBV21-1 to TRBJ1-1. TRBV21-1 is noted as a pseudogene. This CDR3 comprises 13 residues. CDR3 amino acids: CASSKDRVVEAFF. The CDR3 DNA reads as TGTGCCAGCAGCAAAGATCGGGTCGTAGAAGCTTTCTTT.

The chain has TRBV9 and TRBJ2-1, with 10 bases matching TRBD2. The CDR3 consists of 15 residues. J was trimmed by 6 bases and V by 0 bases; bases with no gene match: 3. Looked up from germline, CDR1 is SGDLS and CDR2 is YYNGEE. Here the CDR3 reads CASSVGLAGANEQFF. The CDR3 bases are TGTGCCAGCAGCGTAGGGCTAGCGGGGGCCAATGAGCAGTTCTTC.

V is TRBV7-2 and J is TRBJ2-1; 12 bases align to TRBD2. This CDR3 has 15 residues. Trimming removed 5 bases from V and 7 bases from J; junction bases left unmatched: 6. Per germline, CDR1 SGHTA and CDR2 FQGNSA. CDR3 nucleotides: TGTGCCAGCAGCCGGGGACTAGCGGGTTCAAATGAGCAGTTCTTC. The encoded protein is CASSRGLAGSNEQFF. The full variable domain, rest sourced from reference TRBV7-2 and TRBJ2-1, is GAGVSQSPSNKVTEKGKDVELRCDPISGHTALYWYRQSLGQGLEFLIYFQGNSAPDKSGLPSDRFSAERTGGSVSTLTIQRTQQEDSAVYLCASSRGLAGSNEQFFGPGTRLTVL.

The chain has TRBV2 and TRBJ2-5; tentatively, D is TRBD2 (7 bases). This CDR3 comprises 14 residues. V dropped 9 bases and J dropped 5 bases, with 19 bases sitting between them. Germline CDR1 and CDR2: SNHLY and FYNNEI. For the CDR3, the DNA is TGTGCCAGTAGAGGTGGGGGGGGGCGTGAGACCCAGTACTTC. It translates to CASRGGGGRETQYF. The full variable domain, in which reference TRBV2 and TRBJ2-5 provide the parts outside the CDR3, is EPEVTQTPSHQVTQMGQEVILRCVPISNHLYFYWYRQILGQKVEFLVSFYNNEISEKSEIFDDQFSVERPDGSNFTLKIRSTKLEDSAMYFCASRGGGGRETQYFGPGTRLLVL.

V usage is TRBV7-9 and J usage is TRBJ2-5; a possible D gene is TRBD1 (5 bases). The V gene's germline CDR1 is SEHNR and CDR2 FQNEAQ (reference sequence). V lost 3 bases to trimming and J lost 2 bases, with 7 bases between them. CDR3 length: 13 residues. The CDR3 DNA reads as TGTGCCAGCAGCTTGACAGAACAAGAGACCCAGTACTTC. Translated, it gives CASSLTEQETQYF.

The chain is built from TRBV19 and TRBJ2-5; D possibly corresponds to TRBD1 (6 bases). Per germline, CDR1 LNHDA and CDR2 SQIVND (reference sequence). Trimming shortened V by 3 bases and J by 4 bases, and 15 bases separated the two germline ends. This CDR3 comprises 15 residues. The CDR3: CASSMGAGFGETQYF. The CDR3 nucleotides read TGTGCCAGTAGTATGGGGGCAGGGTTTGGAGAGACCCAGTACTTC.

The chain employs TRBV7-9 and TRBJ2-3, with no clear D. This CDR3 region has 16 residues. Germline values: CDR1 SEHNR, CDR2 FQNEAQ (reference sequence). Trimming shortened V by 1 base and J by 3 bases, and 14 bases separated the two germline ends. The CDR3, as DNA: TGTGCCAGCAGCTTAGGGTTTTTCGACTCTACAGATACGCAGTATTTT. It is translated as CASSLGFFDSTDTQYF.

This clone was observed a handful of times. This sequence joins TRBV24-1 and TRBJ2-3; TRBD2 matches at 7 bases. The CDR3 runs to 16 residues. The germline V gene has CDR1 KGHDR and CDR2 SFDVKD. J was trimmed by 4 bases and V by 4 bases; bases with no gene match: 10. The CDR3 here is CATSEIAGMQADTQYF. The CDR3 DNA sequence: TGTGCCACCAGTGAAATAGCGGGCATGCAAGCAGATACGCAGTATTTT.

The chain uses TRBV6-2 or TRBV6-3 and TRBJ1-6; 7 bases agree with TRBD1. CDR1 MNHEY and CDR2 SVGEGT come from the germline V gene. The CDR3 length is 17 residues. The V gene end was trimmed by 3 bases and the J gene end by 6 bases; junction bases not matched to a gene: 11. The CDR3 region is CASSYRGQGIRNSPLHF. CDR3 DNA: TGTGCCAGCAGTTATAGGGGGCAGGGGATTCGTAATTCACCCCTCCACTTT.

CDR3: CASYPWSLANTGELFF. CDR3 nucleotides: TGTGCCAGCTACCCGTGGTCACTGGCGAACACCGGGGAGCTGTTTTTT. The chain has TRBV6-6 and TRBJ2-2, with D unclear. Germline CDR1 and CDR2: MNHNY and SVGAGI (reference sequence). This CDR3 is built from 16 residues. Between the trimmed V and J ends, which lost 8 bases and 0 bases, there was a span of 16 bases.

The rearrangement uses TRBV30 and TRBJ2-2; 7 positions agree with TRBD2. The trim removed 5 bases at V and 5 bases at J, leaving 8 bases unmatched. The CDR3 has 14 residues. Germline CDR1 and CDR2: GTSNPN and SVGIG (reference sequence). CDR3 sequence: CAWGSGIGTGELFF. In nucleotides, the CDR3 is TGTGCCTGGGGGAGCGGGATCGGGACCGGGGAGCTGTTTTTT. Drawing the rest from reference TRBV30 and TRBJ2-2, the complete variable domain is SQTIHQWPATLVQPVGSPLSLECTVEGTSNPNLYWYRQAAGRGLQLLFYSVGIGQISSEVPQNLSASRPQDRQFILSSKKLLLSDSGFYLCAWGSGIGTGELFFGEGSRLTVL.

CDR3: CASSLWEISTDTQYF. CDR3 nucleotides: TGTGCCAGCAGCTTATGGGAGATTAGCACAGATACGCAGTATTTT. The genes are TRBV7-2 and TRBJ2-3, with D tentatively TRBD2 (5 bases). The V gene's germline CDR1 is SGHTA and CDR2 FQGNSA. The CDR3 is made up of 15 amino acids. V lost 2 bases, J lost 0 bases, and 9 bases lay in between.

The chain employs TRBV5-4 and TRBJ2-6; 9 bases are shared with TRBD1. CDR3 size: 16 residues. V lost 3 bases, J lost 1 base, and 2 bases stayed unmatched. The germline V gene has CDR1 SGHNT and CDR2 YYREEE (reference sequence). CDR3 protein: CASSSGTGSGANVLTF. The CDR3 DNA reads TGTGCCAGCAGCTCCGGGACAGGGTCTGGGGCCAACGTCCTGACTTTC.

The rearrangement links TRBV5-5 to TRBJ1-6; TRBD1 matches at 7 bases. Germline V gene lookup returns CDR1 SGHKS and CDR2 YYEKEE (reference sequence). Losses at the gene ends were 3 bases for V and 10 bases for J; bases not matched to a gene: 13. This CDR3 has 16 amino acids. This chain's CDR3 is CASSSRQGVSLSPLHF. CDR3 nucleotides: TGTGCCAGCAGCTCTAGACAGGGTGTTAGCCTCTCACCCCTCCACTTT. The full variable domain, completed using reference TRBV5-5 and TRBJ1-6, is DAGVTQSPTHLIKTRGQQVTLRCSPISGHKSVSWYQQVLGQGPQFIFQYYEKEERGRGNFPDRFSARQFPNYSSELNVNALLLGDSALYLCASSSRQGVSLSPLHFGNGTRLTVT.

The V call is TRBV9, the J call TRBJ1-6; a possible D gene is TRBD1 (6 bases). CDR1 is SGDLS, CDR2 YYNGEE, per germline. The CDR3 covers 14 residues. V was shortened by 1 base and J by 6 bases, with 8 bases between the two germline ends. In nucleotides, the CDR3 is TGTGCCAGCAGCGTAACAGGGACTAATTCACCCCTCCACTTT. Translated: CASSVTGTNSPLHF. Full variable domain (outside the CDR3, taken from reference TRBV9 and TRBJ1-6): DSGVTQTPKHLITATGQRVTLRCSPRSGDLSVYWYQQSLDQGLQFLIQYYNGEERAKGNILERFSAQQFPDLHSELNLSSLELGDSALYFCASSVTGTNSPLHFGNGTRLTVT.

The chain uses TRBV5-1 and TRBJ1-4; 7 bases map to TRBD1. The ends lost 5 bases at V and 4 bases at J; junction bases unmatched: 8. This CDR3 has 15 amino acids. Per germline, CDR1 SGHRS and CDR2 YFSETQ. Written as DNA, the CDR3 is TGCGCCAGCAGTCTCGCCGGGACAGATAATGAAAAACTGTTTTTT. This sequence encodes CASSLAGTDNEKLFF.

This clone was seen only once. This CDR3 reads CASSSGTSVYEQFF. The CDR3 DNA sequence: TGTGCCAGCAGTTCCGGGACTAGCGTCTATGAGCAGTTCTTC. The genes are TRBV27 and TRBJ2-1, with 10 nucleotides matching TRBD2. Germline trimming cut 4 bases from V and 8 bases from J; bases unmatched to any gene: 5. The length of the CDR3 is 14 residues. Looked up from germline, CDR1 is MNHEY and CDR2 is SMNVEV (reference sequence).

V is TRBV11-3 and J is TRBJ2-7, with 12 nucleotides matching TRBD2. V gave up 4 bases and J gave up 6 bases; unmatched junction bases: 7. CDR1 SGHNT and CDR2 YENEEA come from the germline V gene. The CDR3 is 15 amino acids. The CDR3 coding sequence is TGTGCCAGCAGCTACGGACTAGCGGGATCGGCCGAGCAGTACTTC. This encodes CASSYGLAGSAEQYF.

The chain combines TRBV7-8 with TRBJ2-1, with 8 bases aligning to TRBD2. CDR3 size: 15 residues. The J segment lost 6 bases and the V segment lost 1 base, leaving 5 bases of the junction unmatched. Germline V gene sequence: CDR1 SGHVS, CDR2 FQNEAQ. CDR3 protein: CASSLEGTRLNEQFF. As DNA, the CDR3 is TGTGCCAGCAGCTTAGAGGGGACTAGACTCAATGAGCAGTTCTTC.

The V gene is TRBV13, the J gene TRBJ1-1, with D uncertain. Trimming stripped 4 bases from V and 7 bases from J, with 19 bases between. Germline CDR1 PRHDT, CDR2 FYEKMQ (reference sequence). There are 15 residues in the CDR3. CDR3 sequence reads: CASSSAGSVIVEAFF. The CDR3 nucleotides are TGTGCCAGCAGCTCGGCGGGCAGCGTCATTGTTGAAGCTTTCTTT.

V and J are TRBV5-1 and TRBJ2-1; D uncertain. With 4 bases removed from V and 7 bases from J, the gap between germline ends came to 15 bases. CDR3 length equals 14 residues. Germline CDR1 SGHRS, CDR2 YFSETQ. CDR3 region: CASSLGFLLNEQFF. CDR3 bases: TGCGCCAGCAGCCTGGGTTTTCTCCTAAATGAGCAGTTCTTC.